The 28 T cell receptor beta chains given below trace back to one sample, sequenced in a study of memory CD4+ T cells and cytomegalovirus serostatus (dated by TCRdb to the late 2010s). Single viable CD3+CD4+CD8-CD45RO+ cells were sorted as memory CD4+ T cells on a FACSAria II. The method behind the library was the immunoSEQ multiplex PCR assay. Imported from immuneACCESS, the table was reduced by TCRdb to in-frame sequences with V and J called. These copies leave out some clones; in studies compared against another copy, an unresolved V gene accounts for under half, and the cause of the remainder is not known. The sample profile shows around 50,000 clones; about 81% of them were found once. Together, the top ten hold around 1.1% of the sample. Sequencing was done on a sample of memory CD4+ T cells from blood. These receptors were collected from an adult in good health and CMV-seronegative.

CDR3 sequence reads: CASSLGWRDYQETQYF. The CDR3 DNA follows: TGTGCCAGCAGCTTAGGGTGGAGGGACTACCAAGAGACCCAGTACTTC. This chain connects TRBV7-6 to TRBJ2-5; perhaps TRBD2 as D (6 bases). Germline CDR1 SGHVS, CDR2 FNYEAQ. With 1 base removed from V and 0 bases from J, the gap between germline ends came to 12 bases. The CDR3 sequence is 16 residues long.

This sequence joins TRBV28 and TRBJ1-1, with D possibly matching TRBD1 (5 bases). Germline CDR1 is MDHEN and CDR2 is SYDVKM. The CDR3 is 15 residues long. V was shortened by 8 bases and J by 0 bases, with 16 bases between the two germline ends. The DNA for the CDR3 is TGTGCCAGCCGGCAGGGAAGTGGAATGAACACTGAAGCTTTCTTT. Translating gives CASRQGSGMNTEAFF.

Points on this clone: One end of the junction does not line up with germline, which may come from a read error. The V and J genes are TRBV29-1 and TRBJ2-2; 7 bases fit TRBD1. Germline-derived CDR1 and CDR2 are SQVTM and ANQGSEA. CDR3 length: 14 amino acids. The CDR3 coding sequence is TGCAGCGTTAAAGACAGGGCGAACACCGGGGAGCTGTTTTTT. Translated, it gives CSVKDRANTGELFF.

The V gene is TRBV4-2, the J gene TRBJ2-5; a possible D gene is TRBD1 (5 bases). The V end lost 4 bases, the J end lost 2 bases, and 14 bases lay between the germline ends. The germline V gene has CDR1 LGHNA and CDR2 YNFKEQ. The CDR3 is made up of 15 amino acids. The CDR3 loop reads CASSPGAVLQETQYF. CDR3 sequence (DNA): TGTGCCAGCAGCCCTGGGGCGGTCCTACAAGAGACCCAGTACTTC.

This clone was seen more than once but under ten times. CDR3 in amino acids: CASSLVNMGFVDGYTF. CDR3 nucleotide sequence: TGTGCCAGCAGCTTGGTAAATATGGGATTCGTCGATGGCTACACCTTC. The rearrangement links TRBV5-5 to TRBJ1-2; the D is unclear. The CDR3 spans 16 residues. CDR1 and CDR2 from the germline V gene are SGHKS and YYEKEE (reference sequence). Trimming pared 0 bases from V and 6 bases from J, leaving 18 bases between.

With regard to this clone: Relative to the germline gene, one junction end is altered; a read error may explain this. V gene TRBV7-7 combines with J gene TRBJ2-5; no clear D. This CDR3 is 15 amino acids long. Germline V gene sequence: CDR1 SSHAT, CDR2 FNYEAQ (reference sequence). The CDR3 nucleotides are TGTGCTAGCAGCTCCGGCCGGAGATGGCAAGAGACCCAGTACTTC. Translation: CASSSGRRWQETQYF. Full variable domain (rest looked up from reference TRBV7-7 and TRBJ2-5): GAGVSQSPRYKVTKRGQDVTLRCDPISSHATLYWYQQALGQGPEFLTYFNYEAQPDKSGLPSDRFSAERPEGSISTLTIQRTEQRDSAMYRCASSSGRRWQETQYFGPGTRLLVL.

In DNA form, the CDR3 reads TGTGCCTGGAGTGTAAGTACCCAAAATACGCAGTATTTT. Protein: CAWSVSTQNTQYF. The chain joins TRBV30 to TRBJ2-3; D not resolved. Trimming cost V 0 bases and J 7 bases, with 11 bases left between them. Germline CDR1 and CDR2: GTSNPN and SVGIG (reference sequence). CDR3 length: 13 residues.

The chain has TRBV19 and TRBJ2-5; the D gene is possibly TRBD2 (6 bases). The germline V gene has CDR1 LNHDA and CDR2 SQIVND (reference sequence). This CDR3 contains 14 residues. The V end was cut by 7 bases, the J end by 5 bases, with 17 bases between. The CDR3 protein is CASKGAGRGETQYF. In DNA form, the CDR3 reads TGTGCCAGTAAGGGAGCCGGCCGGGGGGAGACCCAGTACTTC.

This chain connects TRBV21-1 to TRBJ2-3. TRBV21-1 represents a pseudogene. The CDR3 has 14 amino acids. The CDR3 DNA sequence: TGTGCCAGCAGCCTACCTCTACTGGTGGCTACGCAGTATTTT. As protein: CASSLPLLVATQYF.

V usage is TRBV11-2 and J usage is TRBJ2-3; D is unresolved. The CDR3 has 15 residues. With 2 bases removed from V and 2 bases from J, the gap between germline ends came to 11 bases. CDR1 is SGHAT and CDR2 is FQNNGV in the germline V gene. The chain's CDR3 is CASSLLPGNTDTQYF. In nucleotides, the CDR3 is TGTGCCAGCAGCTTATTACCTGGTAACACAGATACGCAGTATTTT.

This chain joins TRBV21-1 and TRBJ2-2; the table's TRBD2 call for D was not verified on the DNA. TRBV21-1 is listed as a pseudogene. The CDR3 runs to 14 residues. The CDR3 protein is CASRRLEAPGELFF. CDR3 sequence (DNA): TGTGCCAGCAGGAGGCTTGAGGCCCCCGGGGAGCTGTTTTTT.

The genes are TRBV7-9 and TRBJ2-7, with D unresolved. Germline values: CDR1 SEHNR, CDR2 FQNEAQ (reference sequence). This CDR3 has 14 amino acids. Trimming removed 0 bases from V and 6 bases from J, with 12 bases in between. DNA for the CDR3: TGTGCCAGCAGCTTAGCGCCCAGTCTCGGCGAGCAGTACTTC. Amino acids: CASSLAPSLGEQYF.

The CDR3 spells CASSLESRAYF. The CDR3 region has the DNA TGCGCCAGCAGCTTGGAGAGTAGGGCGTATTTT. The chain joins TRBV5-1 to TRBJ2-3; D not certain. This CDR3 has 11 residues. Germline V gene sequence: CDR1 SGHRS, CDR2 YFSETQ. Trimming left V 0 bases short and J 14 bases short, with 10 bases between.

The chain is built from TRBV29-1 and TRBJ2-6; TRBD1 matches at 9 bases. Per the germline V gene, CDR1 is SQVTM and CDR2 is ANQGSEA. V shed 4 bases, J shed 0 bases, and the junction held 10 bases outside the gene matches. The CDR3 is 18 amino acids. CDR3 nucleotides: TGCAGCGTTGTAGGTTTGGGACAGGGTCCCTCTGGGGCCAACGTCCTGACTTTC. Its protein product is CSVVGLGQGPSGANVLTF.

The chain joins TRBV5-1 to TRBJ2-3; D is unclear. CDR3 length: 16 residues. Deletions cut 5 bases from V and 2 bases from J, with 18 bases between. Looked up from germline, CDR1 is SGHRS and CDR2 is YFSETQ. The CDR3 sequence is CASRPYGGATTDTQYF. As DNA, the CDR3 is TGCGCCAGCAGGCCCTACGGCGGAGCTACCACAGATACGCAGTATTTT.

J is TRBJ2-3 and V is TRBV5-1, with D tentatively TRBD1 or TRBD2 (5 bases each). This CDR3 has 16 amino acids. CDR1 is SGHRS, CDR2 YFSETQ, per germline. Trimming left V 4 bases short and J 3 bases short, with 18 bases between. In nucleotides, the CDR3 is TGCGCCAGCAGCCAGACTACAGGACAAAGGACAGATACGCAGTATTTT. This gives the protein CASSQTTGQRTDTQYF. Together with reference TRBV5-1 and TRBJ2-3, the CDR3 gives the full variable domain: KAGVTQTPRYLIKTRGQQVTLSCSPISGHRSVSWYQQTPGQGLQFLFEYFSETQRNKGNFPGRFSGRQFSNSRSEMNVSTLELGDSALYLCASSQTTGQRTDTQYFGPGTRLTVL.

The chain employs TRBV11-3 and TRBJ1-6; D is ambiguous. Germline CDR1 SGHNT, CDR2 YENEEA. V lost 4 bases and J lost 3, with 25 bases in between. The CDR3 is made up of 20 amino acids. The CDR3 nucleotides read TGTGCCAGCAGCTCCGACCGAGGTCCATCAAGTGGAAACTATAATTCACCCCTCCACTTT. Amino acid sequence: CASSSDRGPSSGNYNSPLHF.

V gene TRBV5-4 combines with J gene TRBJ2-1, with 7 bases matching TRBD2. Germline-derived CDR1 and CDR2 are SGHNT and YYREEE (reference sequence). The CDR3 has 15 residues. V lost 0 bases and J lost 3; bases outside the gene matches: 3. CDR3 sequence reads: CASSLELANYNEQFF. For the CDR3, the DNA is TGTGCCAGCAGCTTGGAACTAGCGAACTACAATGAGCAGTTCTTC.

The V call is TRBV5-5, the J call TRBJ2-7; D remains ambiguous. Germline CDR1 reads SGHKS; CDR2 reads YYEKEE (reference sequence). V dropped 2 bases and J dropped 2 bases, with 20 bases sitting between them. This CDR3 region has 17 residues. This chain's CDR3 is CASSLSPRSHGAYEQYF. The CDR3 nucleotides are TGTGCCAGCAGCTTATCCCCCCGATCCCATGGAGCCTACGAGCAGTACTTC.

This chain links TRBV7-3 with TRBJ1-2, with D possibly being TRBD1 (5 bases). V was trimmed by 0 bases and J by 3 bases, leaving 5 bases between them. The germline CDR1 and CDR2 sequences are SGHTA and FQGTGA. The CDR3 is 13 amino acids. CDR3 loop: CASSLTGDYGYTF. CDR3 sequence (DNA): TGTGCCAGCAGCTTAACGGGGGACTATGGCTACACCTTC.

The V and J genes are TRBV7-2 and TRBJ2-2, with D perhaps matching TRBD1 or TRBD2 (6 bases each). Trimming left V 5 bases short and J 2 bases short, with 12 bases between. The CDR3 consists of 15 residues. The germline V gene encodes CDR1 SGHTA and CDR2 FQGNSA. The CDR3 loop reads CASSPRGVNTGELFF. In nucleotides, the CDR3 is TGTGCCAGCAGCCCGAGGGGGGTCAACACCGGGGAGCTGTTTTTT.

CDR3 DNA: TGTGCCAGCAGCTTAGGGGACCGATATCAGCCCCAGCATTTT. Its protein product is CASSLGDRYQPQHF. V usage is TRBV7-9 and J usage is TRBJ1-5, with D possibly being TRBD1 (5 bases). The V gene's germline CDR1 is SEHNR and CDR2 FQNEAQ (reference sequence). The CDR3 sequence is 14 residues long. Trimming stripped 1 base from V and 5 bases from J, with 9 bases between.

The rearrangement uses TRBV6-5 and TRBJ1-5; TRBD1 matches 7 bases. The CDR3 totals 15 residues. Germline-derived CDR1 and CDR2 are MNHEY and SVGAGI. V was pared by 8 bases and J by 3 bases, with 10 bases of the junction left unmatched. CDR3 in amino acids: CASRLAGTDNQPQHF. The CDR3 nucleotides read TGTGCCAGCCGTCTGGCCGGGACAGACAATCAGCCCCAGCATTTT.

The rearrangement joins TRBV18 to TRBJ2-3; D remains unclear. The germline V gene encodes CDR1 KGHSH and CDR2 LQKENI. The CDR3 loop spans 14 amino acids. Trimming left V 5 bases short and J 2 bases short, with 11 bases between. The DNA of the CDR3 is TGTGCCAGCTCATCCCGACTCCCCACAGATACGCAGTATTTT. The encoded protein is CASSSRLPTDTQYF.

The chain employs TRBV9 and TRBJ2-3; D is possibly TRBD2 (5 bases). From germline, CDR1 is SGDLS and CDR2 YYNGEE. The CDR3 sequence is 17 residues long. The V gene lost 0 bases and the J gene lost 2 bases, with 16 bases spanning the gap. The DNA for the CDR3 is TGTGCCAGCAGCGTAGCTGTTGCTGGAGGAATCACAGATACGCAGTATTTT. Its protein product is CASSVAVAGGITDTQYF.

Concerning this clone: The junction and the germline gene differ at one end; a read error may be behind it. This rearrangement joins TRBV27 to TRBJ2-2, with TRBD1 matching 9 bases. This CDR3 is 15 amino acids long. Germline V gene lookup returns CDR1 MNHEY and CDR2 SMNVEV (reference sequence). The CDR3 sequence: CASSRDRAKTGELFF. The CDR3 DNA follows: TGTGCCAGCAGCCGGGACAGGGCGAAGACCGGGGAGCTGTTTTTT.

The chain is built from TRBV14 and TRBJ2-6; D is perhaps TRBD1 (5 bases). Trimming removed 0 bases at V and 0 bases at J, with 15 bases between. Germline-derived CDR1 and CDR2 are SGHDN and FVKESK. The CDR3 totals 19 residues. The CDR3 bases are TGTGCCAGCAGCCAAGAACGTCTTGGCAGGGACTCTGGGGCCAACGTCCTGACTTTC. Protein: CASSQERLGRDSGANVLTF.

This clone showed up just a few times. The J gene is TRBJ2-7, the V gene TRBV11-2; 8 bases fit TRBD1. Trimming cost V 1 base and J 3 bases; bases outside gene matches: 11. Germline V lookup: CDR1 SGHAT, CDR2 FQNNGV. The CDR3 covers 17 residues. CDR3 sequence (DNA): TGTGCCAGCAGCTTAGCGGCAACCGGGACAGGAATCTACGAGCAGTACTTC. This encodes CASSLAATGTGIYEQYF.